This entry lists 19 T cell receptor beta chains sequenced from one sample in a study of T cell changes during pregnancy in multiple sclerosis. The method was immunoSEQ multiplex PCR; TCRdb's version includes in-frame clones alone and lacks a portion of them. This table has under 80,000 clones, roughly 92% appearing once. The sample here was peripheral blood, taken after pregnancy. Every receptor here comes from a female donor in good health, enrolled as a control in a pregnancy study.

This chain joins TRBV7-6 and TRBJ2-3; TRBD2 might be the D (5 bases). V was pared by 1 base and J by 5 bases, with 7 bases between. There are 13 residues in the CDR3. Germline loops: CDR1 SGHVS, CDR2 FNYEAQ. CDR3 nucleotides: TGTGCCAGCAGCTTAGGACGGGGAGATACGCAGTATTTT. Protein: CASSLGRGDTQYF.

The chain couples TRBV7-9 to TRBJ2-7; D might be TRBD2 (6 bases). V was pared by 2 bases and J by 4 bases, with 9 bases between. The germline V gene encodes CDR1 SEHNR and CDR2 FQNEAQ (reference sequence). The CDR3 is 13 amino acids. The CDR3: CASSLLAVYEQYF. CDR3 DNA sequence: TGTGCCAGCAGCTTATTAGCGGTTTACGAGCAGTACTTC.

The V call is TRBV16, the J call TRBJ2-1; 10 nucleotides match TRBD2. The CDR3 extends over 15 amino acids. Germline lookup yields CDR1 KGHSY and CDR2 FQNENV. J gave up 7 bases and V 0 bases, and 3 bases lay outside the gene matches. The CDR3 loop reads CASSQSFSGRNEQFF. CDR3 sequence (DNA): TGTGCCAGCAGCCAATCGTTTAGCGGGAGGAATGAGCAGTTCTTC. The variable domain in full, with the rest retrieved from reference TRBV16 and TRBJ2-1, is GEEVAQTPKHLVRGEGQKAKLYCAPIKGHSYVFWYQQVLKNEFKFLISFQNENVFDETGMPKERFSAKCLPNSPCSLEIQATKLEDSAVYFCASSQSFSGRNEQFFGPGTRLTVL.

V and J are TRBV27 and TRBJ2-7; 10 nucleotides align to TRBD1. The CDR3 totals 14 residues. Trimming removed 6 bases from V and 2 bases from J; junction bases left unmatched: 4. Germline assignment: CDR1 MNHEY and CDR2 SMNVEV (reference sequence). CDR3 sequence (DNA): TGTGCCAGCAGGCCCGGGACAGGGGCCTACGAGCAGTACTTC. Translating gives CASRPGTGAYEQYF.

This sequence joins TRBV28 and TRBJ1-6; 7 bases are shared with TRBD1. CDR1 is MDHEN, CDR2 SYDVKM, per germline. The CDR3 runs 16 residues. Trimming took 5 bases from V and 4 from J; bases not matched to a gene: 8. CDR3 amino acids: CASSIRTGAYNSPLHF. For the CDR3, the DNA is TGTGCCAGCAGTATCAGAACAGGGGCATATAATTCACCCCTCCACTTT.

The genes are TRBV5-1 and TRBJ2-1; 7 positions agree with TRBD2. CDR3 length: 15 amino acids. The V gene end was trimmed by 4 bases and the J gene end by 0 bases; junction bases not matched to a gene: 4. Germline V gives CDR1 SGHRS, CDR2 YFSETQ. The CDR3, as DNA: TGCGCCAGCAGCAATCTAGCGGTCTCCTACAATGAGCAGTTCTTC. This encodes CASSNLAVSYNEQFF.

Concerning this clone: The junction departs from germline at one end; a sequencing error may be responsible. The CDR3, as DNA: TGTGCCAGTAGTATAAGCCCGTTGGCCAGGGGTATACACTTC. Protein: CASSISPLARGIHF. This sequence joins TRBV19 and TRBJ2-4, with a weak D call TRBD1 (6 bases). In germline, CDR1 is LNHDA, CDR2 SQIVND (reference sequence). The CDR3 covers 14 residues.

In regard to this clone: Within the sample, other DNA sequences also encode this same CDR3. The genes are TRBV28 and TRBJ2-5, with D tentatively TRBD1 (6 bases). The V end was cut by 6 bases, the J end by 2 bases, with 10 bases between. Germline CDR1 MDHEN, CDR2 SYDVKM. The CDR3 runs to 13 residues. In DNA form, the CDR3 reads TGTGCCAGCAGGTTGACAGGTCAAGAGACCCAGTACTTC. It is translated as CASRLTGQETQYF.

This clone was detected once. The chain recombines TRBV7-3 with TRBJ2-3; D is uncertain. CDR3 length equals 13 residues. Per the germline V gene, CDR1 is SGHTA and CDR2 is FQGTGA. V was trimmed by 4 bases and J by 0 bases, leaving 5 bases between them. The CDR3 nucleotides are TGTGCCAGCAGCTCCCTTAGCACAGATACGCAGTATTTT. This translates into CASSSLSTDTQYF.

V and J are TRBV28 and TRBJ1-6; TRBD1 aligns across 8 bases. The V gene end was trimmed by 3 bases and the J gene end by 7 bases; junction bases not matched to a gene: 5. The CDR3 consists of 15 residues. Germline-derived CDR1 and CDR2 are MDHEN and SYDVKM. In nucleotides, the CDR3 is TGTGCCAGCAGTTTTAAACAGGGGGGAAATTCACCCCTCCACTTT. Translation: CASSFKQGGNSPLHF.

The chain has TRBV4-3 and TRBJ1-3; D remains ambiguous. Germline CDR1 is LGHNA and CDR2 is YSLEER. This CDR3 has 19 amino acids. V was clipped by 0 bases and J by 2 bases, with 20 bases between them. Here the CDR3 DNA reads TGCGCCAGCAGCCAAGAGAAGGGTTCCCCGGGGAGCACTGGAAACACCATATATTTT. It encodes CASSQEKGSPGSTGNTIYF.

This chain connects TRBV15 to TRBJ1-1; TRBD1 might be the D (5 bases). CDR1 and CDR2 from the germline V gene are LNHNV and YYDKDF (reference sequence). V dropped 6 bases and J dropped 4 bases, with 12 bases sitting between them. The CDR3 covers 13 residues. The CDR3 spells CATRGSGSTEAFF. The CDR3 DNA follows: TGTGCCACCAGAGGGTCAGGGTCCACTGAAGCTTTCTTT.

The V gene is TRBV27, the J gene TRBJ2-1, with 10 nucleotides matching TRBD1. With 7 bases clipped from V and 3 bases from J, the junction kept 6 bases outside the gene matches. The length of the CDR3 is 15 residues. Germline CDR1 is MNHEY and CDR2 is SMNVEV (reference sequence). Here the CDR3 DNA reads TGTGCCAGCACCCGACAGGGGGCTATCTACAATGAGCAGTTCTTC. It yields the protein CASTRQGAIYNEQFF.

The genes are TRBV5-1 and TRBJ2-5; 16 nucleotides line up with TRBD2. Trimming at V came to 4 bases and at J to 5 bases, leaving 8 bases not matched to a gene. The germline V gene has CDR1 SGHRS and CDR2 YFSETQ. CDR3 length: 17 amino acids. CDR3 sequence reads: CASSLGLAGGRGETQYF. CDR3 bases: TGCGCCAGCAGCCTGGGACTAGCGGGAGGGCGAGGCGAGACCCAGTACTTC.

This CDR3 is CASSLGLAGEGTQYF. The CDR3 region has the DNA TGCGCCAGCAGCTTGGGGTTAGCGGGAGAAGGGACCCAGTACTTC. The chain carries TRBV5-1 and TRBJ2-5, with TRBD2 matching 9 bases. The germline V gene encodes CDR1 SGHRS and CDR2 YFSETQ. The J segment lost 7 bases and the V segment lost 0 bases, leaving 7 bases of the junction unmatched. This CDR3 is built from 15 residues.

The rearrangement joins TRBV4-1 to TRBJ1-1; D might be TRBD1 (6 bases). The CDR3 is made up of 13 amino acids. Germline CDR1 MGHRA, CDR2 YSYEKL. Trimming took off 0 bases at V and 7 bases at J, with 9 bases between the two ends. The CDR3 coding sequence is TGCGCCAGCAGCCAAGAACAGGGTTTTGAAGCTTTCTTT. Translated: CASSQEQGFEAFF.

The V gene is TRBV2, the J gene TRBJ1-3; D ambiguous. From germline, CDR1 is SNHLY and CDR2 FYNNEI. Trimming pared 7 bases from V and 7 bases from J, leaving 11 bases between. This CDR3 comprises 12 residues. The CDR3 bases are TGTGCCAGCATGTGGGAGGCTAACACCATATATTTT. Its protein is CASMWEANTIYF.

The chain joins TRBV28 to TRBJ2-3, with D maybe TRBD1 (6 bases). The CDR3 consists of 15 residues. Trimming left V 3 bases short and J 2 bases short, with 12 bases between. CDR1 is MDHEN, CDR2 SYDVKM, per germline. CDR3 sequence (DNA): TGTGCCAGCAGTTTGGTGGGGACAACCACAGATACGCAGTATTTT. It codes for CASSLVGTTTDTQYF.

This rearrangement joins TRBV4-2 to TRBJ2-5; maybe TRBD1 (6 bases). V was trimmed by 4 bases and J by 4 bases, leaving 10 bases between them. This CDR3 has 13 amino acids. Germline V lookup: CDR1 LGHNA, CDR2 YNFKEQ. The CDR3 DNA follows: TGTGCCAGCAGCCCACAGGGTGGAGAGACCCAGTACTTC. The encoded protein is CASSPQGGETQYF.